Described below is a single T cell receptor beta chain sequence and its context. Its antigen is still unknown. Unique molecular identifiers were present in the TCR beta cDNA libraries. TCRdb fed the PCR reads into MiXCR, producing one record per CDR3 protein. The sample lists hundreds of thousands of distinct CDR3 sequences, about 40% occurring once. From germline, CDR1 is SGHRS and CDR2 YFSETQ. This CDR3 spans 15 amino acids. These data come from a study of post-analysis software for immune sequencing data. Whole-study results and caveats: A few TRBV segments occurring more often in patients than controls included TRBV5-6, TRBV5-1 and TRBV20-1. Multiple sclerosis patients had significantly lower normalized Chao1 diversity than controls.

Sample: blood. The clonotype was recovered from a girl aged 5-17 years with multiple sclerosis. This chain joins TRBV5-1 and TRBJ2-1; D is uncertain. The J call is doubtful: the DNA matches TRBJ2-7 better. The CDR3 nucleotides are TGCGCCAGCAGCTTAATGGGTAGCTCCTACAATGAGCAGTACTTC. This codes for CASSLMGSSYNEQYF.